This T cell receptor beta chain comes out of a study of cytomegalovirus exposure and HLA in healthy donors. Study-wide context: A subsequent analysis stated that the roughly 120 validation repertoires were run on the same platform as the roughly 620 first-cohort repertoires.

Whole-study results and caveats: While the bulk of TCR sequences proved rare, some public TCRs turned up in many donors. Subsequent analysis found a tendency for first-cohort TCR clusters to co-occur within the roughly 130 validation repertoires. Confirmation in vitro established that a few CMV-associated chains were specific for CMV antigens.

The count of this clone is one. As yet, its antigen is unknown. Profiled with immunoSEQ multiplex PCR; TCRdb holds only in-frame clones, not every one. The sample has over 200,000 clones, 85% to 90% seen once. CDR3 size: 14 residues. The V segment lost 6 bases and the J segment 3 bases; nucleotides outside the gene matches: 8. The germline CDR1 and CDR2 sequences are SGHAT and FQNNGV. The sample was PBMCs. The rearrangement uses TRBV11-2 and TRBJ2-7; the match to TRBD1 covers 7 bases. This clonotype originated in a young woman in good health and CMV-seronegative. As DNA, the CDR3 is TGTGCCAGCAGAATCGGGACAGCAAACTACGAGCAGTACTTC. It codes for CASRIGTANYEQYF. Based on the CDR3 plus reference TRBV11-2 and TRBJ2-7, the full variable domain is EAGVAQSPRYKIIEKRQSVAFWCNPISGHATLYWYQQILGQGPKLLIQFQNNGVVDDSQLPKDRFSAERLKGVDSTLKIQPAKLEDSAVYLCASRIGTANYEQYFGPGTRLTVT.